This TCR beta chain was documented in a study of Graves' ophthalmopathy and Graves' hyperthyroidism. Many counts were recorded for this clonotype. Its antigen is not known. Deletions cut 4 bases from V and 1 base from J, with 5 bases between. Germline-derived CDR1 and CDR2 are SGHRS and YFSETQ. The CDR3 contains 13 residues. PBMCs were isolated from an approximately 10 ml sample of fresh peripheral blood. Using RNA transcripts, the TCR beta CDR3 regions were amplified. In the first round, RT-PCR was carried out with HTBI primers, and a multiplex PCR formed the second round. TCRdb re-analysed the multiplex PCR reads in MiXCR, keeping a single row per CDR3 protein. The sample consists of 300,000 to 350,000 distinct CDR3 sequences, around a sixth of them appearing once. Whole-study findings and limits: A 13-signature model separated ophthalmopathy from stable hyperthyroidism, around 88% sensitivity, 75% to 84% specificity. The model reached just under 71% sensitivity and approximately 72% specificity for predicting ophthalmopathy progression. Most thyroid clonotypes with frequency above 0.001 were detected in blood too.

This receptor was obtained from an adult man with Graves' ophthalmopathy. The chain links TRBV5-1 to TRBJ2-2; D ambiguous. The specimen was peripheral blood. This CDR3 is CASSAMNTGELFF. CDR3 DNA sequence: TGCGCCAGCAGCGCTATGAACACCGGGGAGCTGTTTTTT.